The rows below give T cell receptor beta chains drawn from one sample of a study of T cells in Graves' hyperthyroidism and ophthalmopathy. MiXCR, applied by TCRdb to the multiplex PCR reads, yields one record per CDR3 protein. In the table there are under 350,000 distinct CDR3 sequences, roughly an eighth of which are singletons. The sequenced material came from blood. Receptors originate from a middle-aged woman with Graves' hyperthyroidism. Each CDR3 is given with its conserved first and last residue. The D gene is left open where the match is weak. Some rows mark clone size as missing; the rest say once, few, many or name a class of expanded clone.

V gene	J gene	clone size	D gene	CDR3 protein	CDR3 DNA
TRBV29-1	TRBJ2-2	many	NA	CSVNGANTGELFF	TGCAGCGTTAACGGAGCGAACACCGGGGAGCTGTTTTTT
TRBV7-8	TRBJ2-7	NA	TRBD2	CASSLVVAGGPYEQYF	TGTGCCAGCAGCTTAGTAGTAGCGGGAGGCCCCTACGAGCAGTACTTC
TRBV28	TRBJ1-2	many	TRBD1	CASSFTLSQGLSNGYTF	TGTGCCAGCAGTTTTACCCTATCACAGGGGCTCTCCAATGGCTACACCTTC
TRBV6-1	TRBJ2-2	few	NA	CASSRGLRGAGELFF	TGTGCCAGCAGTCGCGGACTAAGGGGGGCCGGGGAGCTGTTTTTT
TRBV18	TRBJ1-1	few	TRBD1	CASPIGQGLVEAFF	TGTGCCAGCCCAATCGGACAGGGGTTGGTTGAAGCTTTCTTT
TRBV7-8	TRBJ2-7	many	TRBD2	CASSSSGSVYEQYF	TGTGCCAGCAGCTCTAGCGGGAGCGTGTACGAGCAGTACTTC
TRBV28	TRBJ1-6	many	NA	CASSLRGTYNSPLHF	TGTGCCAGCAGCCTAAGGGGGACCTATAATTCACCCCTCCACTTT
TRBV7-2	TRBJ2-5	many	TRBD2	CASSPSSGSQETQYF	TGTGCCAGCAGCCCCTCTAGCGGATCCCAAGAGACCCAGTACTTC
TRBV13	TRBJ2-1	many	NA	CASSPRTPGRRDEQFF	TGTGCCAGCAGTCCCCGGACTCCGGGCCGAAGGGATGAGCAGTTCTTC
TRBV28	TRBJ2-3	many	NA	CANSLSDTRFTDTQYF	TGTGCCAACAGTTTATCCGATACTCGATTCACAGATACGCAGTATTTT
TRBV6-1	TRBJ2-1	few	NA	CASSGSLSEQFF	TGTGCCAGCAGCGGGAGCCTCAGTGAGCAGTTCTTC
TRBV7-2	TRBJ1-2	many	NA	CAAGPDYGYTF	TGTGCTGCAGGGCCAGATTATGGCTACACCTTC
TRBV29-1	TRBJ1-4	many	TRBD1	CSSQGANEKLFF	TGCAGCTCACAGGGGGCTAATGAAAAACTGTTTTTT
TRBV9	TRBJ1-6	many	TRBD1	CASNEGTGISPLHF	TGTGCCAGCAACGAAGGGACAGGGATTTCACCCCTCCACTTT
TRBV29-1	TRBJ2-1	NA	TRBD2	CSATSRGLAGGPRDEQFF	TGCAGCGCCACGAGTAGGGGACTAGCGGGAGGGCCTAGGGATGAGCAGTTCTTC
TRBV5-1	TRBJ2-1	NA	TRBD2	CASRTSGSYNEQFF	TGCGCCAGCAGAACTAGCGGCTCCTACAATGAGCAGTTCTTC
TRBV5-1	TRBJ2-1	many	TRBD2	CASSLGSGSVNEQFF	TGCGCCAGCAGCTTGGGTAGCGGGAGTGTCAATGAGCAGTTCTTC
TRBV28	TRBJ2-7	NA	TRBD1	CASSNRGSSYEQYF	TGTGCCAGCAGCAACAGGGGGAGCTCCTACGAGCAGTACTTC
TRBV30	TRBJ1-6	many	NA	CAFSYYNSPLHF	TGTGCCTTCAGCTATTATAATTCACCCCTCCACTTT
TRBV12-3/TRBV12-4	TRBJ2-7	many	NA	CASSLPRPFREQYF	TGTGCCAGCAGCCTCCCTCGGCCTTTCCGGGAGCAGTACTTC
TRBV2	TRBJ2-1	many	NA	CASRERDNEQFF	TGTGCCAGCAGAGAACGAGACAATGAGCAGTTCTTC
TRBV7-9	TRBJ2-5	NA	NA	CASSLPGWETQYF	TGTGCCAGCAGCTTGCCAGGGTGGGAGACCCAGTACTTC
TRBV20-1	TRBJ2-1	NA	TRBD2	CSARGRVRNEQFF	TGCAGTGCTCGCGGGAGGGTCCGAAATGAGCAGTTCTTC
TRBV10-3	TRBJ2-7	NA	TRBD1	CAVTSGTGSNEQYF	TGTGCCGTTACCTCCGGGACAGGGTCAAACGAGCAGTACTTC
TRBV6-6	TRBJ2-7	many	NA	CASSYSKYLSGLVYEQYF	TGTGCCAGCAGTTACTCGAAGTATTTGTCAGGATTGGTCTACGAGCAGTACTTC
TRBV2	TRBJ2-5	many	NA	CASTTGRETQYF	TGTGCCAGCACTACGGGGAGGGAGACCCAGTACTTC
TRBV27	TRBJ2-5	many	NA	CASSPGTWETQYF	TGTGCCAGCAGTCCCGGGACCTGGGAGACCCAGTACTTC
TRBV28	TRBJ2-2	many	NA	CASSPLGKGGELFF	TGTGCCAGCAGCCCCCTGGGCAAAGGCGGGGAGCTGTTTTTT
TRBV6-1	TRBJ1-2	many	NA	CASSGGRYGYTF	TGTGCCAGCAGTGGGGGCAGATATGGCTACACCTTC
TRBV25-1	TRBJ2-1	few	NA	CASSNPDSYNEQFF	TGTGCCAGCAGTAACCCGGACAGTTACAATGAGCAGTTCTTC
TRBV5-1	TRBJ2-1	NA	NA	CASGLAGRRNEQFF	TGTGCCAGCGGCCTGGCAGGCAGACGCAATGAGCAGTTCTTC
TRBV6-1	TRBJ1-1	many	TRBD1	CASSGLQRTGEAFF	TGTGCCAGCAGTGGGCTTCAACGGACAGGTGAAGCTTTCTTT
TRBV6-4	TRBJ2-3	few	TRBD2	CASSAAGGRNTQYF	TGTGCCAGCAGTGCGGCGGGAGGGCGGAATACGCAGTATTTT
TRBV5-5	TRBJ2-3	many	TRBD1	CASSFYQGTGVTDTQYF	TGTGCCAGCAGCTTCTACCAAGGGACAGGGGTCACAGATACGCAGTATTTT
TRBV6-2/TRBV6-3	TRBJ2-5	NA	NA	CASSNSETQYF	TGTGCCAGCAGTAACTCGGAGACCCAGTACTTC
TRBV12-3/TRBV12-4	TRBJ2-2	few	TRBD2	CASSFSGRAGGELFF	TGTGCCAGCAGTTTTAGCGGGAGGGCCGGCGGGGAGCTGTTTTTT
TRBV4-1	TRBJ1-4	many	NA	CASSQERKLFF	TGCGCCAGCAGCCAAGAACGAAAACTGTTTTTT
TRBV20-1	TRBJ1-6	few	NA	CSARDARSSYNSPLHF	TGCAGTGCTAGAGATGCAAGGAGCTCCTATAATTCACCCCTCCACTTT
TRBV28	TRBJ2-2	many	NA	CASSGSAVGELFF	TGTGCCAGCAGCGGGAGTGCTGTCGGGGAGCTGTTTTTT
TRBV30	TRBJ2-7	few	NA	CAWRPRGKRLYYEQYF	TGTGCCTGGAGGCCACGAGGCAAGCGGCTATATTACGAGCAGTACTTC
TRBV20-1	TRBJ1-6	few	NA	CSAPRGGPQFSPLHF	TGCAGTGCCCCCCGAGGAGGGCCTCAATTTTCACCCCTCCACTTT
TRBV6-1	TRBJ1-6	few	TRBD1	CASRRDREGSPLHF	TGTGCCAGCAGAAGGGACAGGGAGGGATCACCCCTCCACTTT
TRBV20-1	TRBJ2-1	few	TRBD2	CSARPGLAGREQFF	TGCAGTGCGCGGCCGGGACTAGCGGGACGTGAGCAGTTCTTC
TRBV5-1	TRBJ2-7	many	TRBD2	CASSLGSLAGSSYEQYF	TGCGCCAGCAGCTTGGGGTCCCTAGCGGGGAGCTCCTACGAGCAGTACTTC
TRBV11-2	TRBJ2-3	many	TRBD1	CASRKEDRALVGVRDTQYF	TGTGCCAGCCGCAAGGAGGACAGGGCGTTGGTGGGAGTACGGGATACGCAGTATTTT